The sequence of this T cell receptor (beta chain) was determined in a study of blood T cell repertoires in COVID-19. The CDR3 extends over 13 amino acids. Germline V gene sequence: CDR1 KGHDR, CDR2 SFDVKD. V lost 7 bases to trimming and J lost 1 base; unmatched junction nucleotides: 2. The repertoire was sequenced with immunoSEQ multiplex PCR; TCRdb's copy has only in-frame clones and lacks some. The sample lists around 100,000 clones, more than 80% occurring once. The specimen was peripheral blood. This sequence joins TRBV24-1 and TRBJ1-1; 7 bases are shared with TRBD1. This clonotype was sampled from a woman aged 55-75 years with acute or convalescent COVID-19. In DNA form, the CDR3 reads TGTGCCACCAGACGGACAGGGAACACTGAAGCTTTCTTT. Translated, it gives CATRRTGNTEAFF.